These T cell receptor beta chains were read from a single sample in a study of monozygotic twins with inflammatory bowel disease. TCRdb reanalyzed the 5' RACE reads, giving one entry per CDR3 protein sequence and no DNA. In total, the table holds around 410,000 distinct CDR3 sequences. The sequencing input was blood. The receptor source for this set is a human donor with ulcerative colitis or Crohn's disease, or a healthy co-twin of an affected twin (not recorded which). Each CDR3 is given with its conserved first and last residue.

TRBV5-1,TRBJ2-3,CASSLAGAHSTDTQYF
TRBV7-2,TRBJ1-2,CASSLALTLGYTF
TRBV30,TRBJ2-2,CAWSVNAASGELFF
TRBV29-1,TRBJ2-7,CSVQGAPYEQYF
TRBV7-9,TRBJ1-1,CASSGAYEAFF
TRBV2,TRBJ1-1,CASSETGQNTEAFF
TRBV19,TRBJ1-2,CASSIDYGYTF
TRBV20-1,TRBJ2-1,CSAERLRGGYEQFF
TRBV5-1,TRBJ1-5,CASSLGGEDYQPQHF
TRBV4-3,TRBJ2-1,CASSQDPRAGTYNEQFF
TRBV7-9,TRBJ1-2,CASSLALAPGYTF
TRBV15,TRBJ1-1,CATSRDRANTEAFF
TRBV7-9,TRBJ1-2,CASSYRGRTNYGYTF
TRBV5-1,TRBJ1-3,CASSLVGSSFGNTIYF
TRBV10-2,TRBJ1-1,CASSEPPGQGIAEAFF
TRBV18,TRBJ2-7,CASSGTDSYEQYF
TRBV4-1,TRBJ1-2,CASSQGGGPNYGYTF
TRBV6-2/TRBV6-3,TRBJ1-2,CASSPTATAGRGYTF
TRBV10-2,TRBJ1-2,CASSDQGSNYGYTF
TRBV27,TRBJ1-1,CASSFSSGLANTEAFF
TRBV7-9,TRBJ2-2,CASSETGTANTGELFF
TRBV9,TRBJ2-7,CASSPLAGVGEQYF
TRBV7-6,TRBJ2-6,CASSFLAGANVLTF
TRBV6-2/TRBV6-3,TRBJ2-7,CASNPTGFDEQYF
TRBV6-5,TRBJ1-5,CASTDGFGQPQHF
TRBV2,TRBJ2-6,CASSWDGRSGANVLTF
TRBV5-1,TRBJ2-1,CASSLIGGSSSYNEQFF
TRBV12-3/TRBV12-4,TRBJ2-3,CASSLALSGSGYDTQYF
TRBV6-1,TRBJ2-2,CASFGTSGRGTGELFF
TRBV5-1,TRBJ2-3,CASSFDGTDTQYF
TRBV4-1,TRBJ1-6,CASSQDMDSPLHF
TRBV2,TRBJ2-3,CASSIQGSQTDTQYF
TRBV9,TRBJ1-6,CASSEGSVDSPLHF
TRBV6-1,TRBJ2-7,CASSEPGSLSPYEQYF
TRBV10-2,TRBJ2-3,CASRYGLDTDTQYF
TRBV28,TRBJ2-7,CASSLQKVQYF
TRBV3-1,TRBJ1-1,CASRIQGNAEAFF